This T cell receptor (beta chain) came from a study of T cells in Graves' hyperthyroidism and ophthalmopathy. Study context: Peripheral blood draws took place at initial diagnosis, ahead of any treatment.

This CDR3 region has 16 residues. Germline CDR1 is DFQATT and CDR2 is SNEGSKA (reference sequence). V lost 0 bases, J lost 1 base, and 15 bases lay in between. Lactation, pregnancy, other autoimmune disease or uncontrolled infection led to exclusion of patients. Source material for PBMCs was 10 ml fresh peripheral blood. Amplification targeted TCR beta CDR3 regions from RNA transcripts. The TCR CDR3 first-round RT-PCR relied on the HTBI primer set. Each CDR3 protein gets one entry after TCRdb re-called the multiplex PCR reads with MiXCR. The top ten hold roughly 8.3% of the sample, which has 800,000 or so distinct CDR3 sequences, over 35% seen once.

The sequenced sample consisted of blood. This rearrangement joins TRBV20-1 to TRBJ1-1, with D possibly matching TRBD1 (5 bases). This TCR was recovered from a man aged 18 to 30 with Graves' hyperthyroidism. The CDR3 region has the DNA TGCAGTGCTAGAGATCTCTACGGGGGTTGGAACACTGAAGCTTTCTTT. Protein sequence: CSARDLYGGWNTEAFF.